This T cell receptor (beta chain) appears in the sequencing data of a study of T-cell reconstitution after alpha-beta-depleted transplantation in children. Study findings and constraints: Where alpha-beta T cells came from about two months after transplant was reportedly several hundred expanded graft clones. Newly generated T cells supplied most T-cell counts and diversity one year post-transplant.

It was with unique molecular identifiers that the TCRbeta library was prepared. TCRdb re-called the PCR reads through MiXCR, storing one row per CDR3 protein. Among roughly 490,000 distinct CDR3 sequences listed, more than 9.5% were seen once. V was pared by 0 bases and J by 3 bases, with 8 bases of the junction left unmatched. Germline loops: CDR1 SGHDN, CDR2 FVKESK. This CDR3 is 16 amino acids long. This clonotype was seen ten or more times. The target antigen is unknown. This chain links TRBV14 with TRBJ2-7, with 7 bases aligning to TRBD2. This specimen was PBMCs, mostly from graft donor cells, taken 180 days after TCRalphabeta/CD19-depleted stem cell transplant. The sequence was collected from a female patient under 10 years old who had a stem cell transplant for aplastic anemia, so the T cells may come from the graft donor. The CDR3 DNA sequence: TGTGCCAGCAGCCAAGATTTGCGGGAGCCGCTCTACGAGCAGTACTTC. It encodes CASSQDLREPLYEQYF.